Included here is one T cell receptor (beta chain) sequence, with context. The sample is drawn from a study of blood T cell repertoires in COVID-19. As for the study in general: The United States, Italy and Spain provided the acute and convalescent COVID-19 samples. PBMCs, B-cell-depleted T cells, or T cells provided the cDNA or gDNA that made up the material.

In the authors' methods: Estimates of nucleated cell counts were drawn from the amplification of reference gene primers. Produced via immunoSEQ multiplex PCR; TCRdb's table is partial and in-frame only. D and trimming come from the DNA, and the V and J calls and clone size come from that table. The table lists 110,000 or so clones, around 82% of them singletons. The V end lost 3 bases, the J end lost 4 bases, and 16 bases lay between the germline ends. The CDR3 sequence is 15 residues long. CDR1 and CDR2 (germline): KGHSH, LQKENI. What was sequenced was peripheral blood. The receptor comes from a human donor in a cohort sampled during active COVID-19. This chain links TRBV18 with TRBJ2-7; D might be TRBD2 (6 bases). Written as DNA, the CDR3 is TGTGCCAGCTCACCGGTGTTAGGGGCGGGGTACGAGCAGTACTTC. Amino acids: CASSPVLGAGYEQYF. The complete variable domain, with remaining parts taken from reference TRBV18 and TRBJ2-7, reads NAGVMQNPRHLVRRRGQEARLRCSPMKGHSHVYWYRQLPEEGLKFMVYLQKENIIDESGMPKERFSAEFPKEGPSILRIQQVVRGDSAAYFCASSPVLGAGYEQYFGPGTRLTVT.